This T cell receptor (beta chain) is drawn from a study of chemoradiotherapy in HPV16-positive cancers (dated by TCRdb to 2021 to 2024). As for the study more broadly: Candidate HPV-specific T-cell clones and common TCR motifs were defined through functional T-cell assays on cells from a couple of HPV16-positive patients. The candidate HPV-specific TCRs and motifs were subsequently tracked in TCR repertoires obtained from roughly 78 patients with HPV-related cancers. The study set out to ask whether T-cell immunity against the HPV oncoproteins E6 and E7 changes over the course of chemoradiotherapy and whether that immunity affects survival. On the study overall, not on this receptor specifically: Expansion of candidate HPV-specific clones and E7-related TCR motifs was observed in the tumor microenvironment during treatment, whereas no such expansion was observed for non-HPV-specific T cells. Among HPV16-positive patients, expansion of HPV-responsive T cells during chemoradiotherapy was associated with better recurrence-free survival. The survival association was reported for HPV16-positive patients, and the functional definition of HPV-specific T cells was derived from only a couple of HPV16-positive patients.

Because repertoires were sampled repeatedly during chemoradiotherapy, clonal expansion in the tumor microenvironment could be followed. Library generation was performed with the immunoSEQ multiplex PCR assay. TCRdb's version of the immuneACCESS table is confined to in-frame rearrangements and falls short of the full clone set. An unresolved V gene accounts for under half of the shortfall where checked; the remainder is of unknown origin. The sample table shows approximately 300 clones, and around 86% are seen once. The top ten hold less than 15% of the sample. This clone appeared a few times. What this receptor recognizes is not known. Base qualities are not recorded, but no much larger clone differs from it by a single base. Per the germline V gene, ENHRY is the CDR1 and SYGVKD is the CDR2. From the cysteine up to the phenylalanine, the CDR3 has a length of 15 residues. CDR3 DNA only is kept here, 45 bases in frame from base 1. V lost 2 bases and J lost 4 bases; the stretch between them is 14 bases long.

The V and J genes are TRBV10-3 and TRBJ2-5; the D gene is tentatively TRBD1 or TRBD2, each matching 6 bases. The origin of this receptor is a human donor with HPV-associated anogenital cancer. The sequencing used tumor tissue, collected from a patient who underwent chemoradiotherapy. The CDR3 sequence is CAISERGADIETQYF. Here is the DNA: TGTGCCATCAGTGAGAGGGGGGCTGATATAGAGACCCAGTACTTC.